The sequence of this T cell receptor (beta chain) was determined in a study of molecular identifiers for immune sequencing clone quantification. Whole-study results and caveats: In naive cells, under 1% of molecules belonged to clones above 20 RNA copies, against over 99% in effector cells. With a barcode shared among identical TCR molecules, highly expanded clone sizes could be underestimated.

Libraries of bulk TCR were made by previously described methods (with listed TCR primers). TCRdb processed the PCR reads anew with MiXCR; each CDR3 protein has one entry. The sample includes approximately 59,000 distinct CDR3 sequences, under 20% of them seen just once. V was shortened by 3 bases and J by 6 bases, with 12 bases between the two germline ends. The CDR3 runs to 13 residues. This clonotype was seen a handful of times. Its antigen is undetermined. The sample taken for sequencing was naive CD8+ T cells from blood, with Jurkat cell RNA spiked in. Noted subset: FACS-sorted CD8+CD4-CCR7+CD45RA+ naive T cells. The TCR comes from a human donor in good health. Some libraries in this study had Jurkat cell RNA spiked in. The chain uses TRBV12-3 or TRBV12-4 and TRBJ2-7; D uncertain. CDR3 amino acids: CASSFTPPREQYF. CDR3 nucleotide sequence: TGTGCCAGCAGTTTCACCCCCCCCCGCGAGCAGTACTTC.